The rows below give T cell receptor beta chains drawn from one sample of a study of blood T cell repertoires in COVID-19. Clones were read by immunoSEQ multiplex PCR, and TCRdb kept only the in-frame ones, dropping some. The sample lists roughly 62,000 clones, approximately 79% occurring once. Sequencing was done on a sample of peripheral blood. The receptors originated from a woman older than 75 with active or convalescent COVID-19. Each CDR3 is given with its conserved first and last residue. The D gene is left open where the match is weak. Size values are once, few and many counts, or a class for expanded clones, and some rows have none.

J: TRBJ1-2
V: TRBV11-2
D: TRBD1
size: .
CDR3: CASSSTGGSGGYTF
DNA: TGTGCCAGCAGCTCGACAGGGGGATCGGGCGGCTACACCTTC

J: TRBJ1-3
V: TRBV11-2
D: TRBD1
size: .
CDR3: CASSLRVTGAGNTIYF
DNA: TGTGCCAGCAGCCTAAGAGTCACAGGGGCTGGAAACACCATATATTTT

J: TRBJ1-1
V: TRBV18
D: .
size: .
CDR3: CASSPRREMNTEAFF
DNA: TGTGCCAGCTCACCACGGAGAGAAATGAACACTGAAGCTTTCTTT

J: TRBJ1-2
V: TRBV5-6
D: TRBD1
size: .
CDR3: CASSSQGTANYGYTF
DNA: TGTGCCAGCAGCTCACAGGGGACAGCTAACTATGGCTACACCTTC

J: TRBJ1-2
V: TRBV5-1
D: TRBD1
size: .
CDR3: CASSLAGTGAASGYTF
DNA: TGCGCCAGCAGCTTGGCCGGGACAGGAGCCGCTAGTGGCTACACCTTC

J: TRBJ1-1
V: TRBV6-1
D: TRBD1
size: .
CDR3: CASSDQGAQGTEAFF
DNA: TGTGCCAGCAGTGACCAGGGGGCCCAGGGCACTGAAGCTTTCTTT

J: TRBJ1-2
V: TRBV4-2
D: .
size: .
CDR3: CASSQDRQYGYTF
DNA: TGTGCCAGCAGCCAAGATAGACAGTATGGCTACACCTTC

J: TRBJ1-2
V: TRBV2
D: TRBD1
size: .
CDR3: CASSYTGGAGYGYTF
DNA: TGTGCCAGCAGTTACACAGGGGGCGCGGGTTATGGCTACACCTTC

J: TRBJ2-2
V: TRBV9
D: .
size: .
CDR3: CASSARETANTGELFF
DNA: TGTGCCAGCAGCGCTCGAGAGACAGCGAACACCGGGGAGCTGTTTTTT

J: TRBJ2-3
V: TRBV2
D: TRBD2
size: .
CDR3: CASSGAGGALDTQYF
DNA: TGTGCCAGCAGCGGTGCGGGGGGGGCATTGGATACGCAGTATTTT

J: TRBJ2-5
V: TRBV6-1
D: TRBD2
size: .
CDR3: CASSERAGGSETQYF
DNA: TGTGCCAGCAGTGAACGAGCGGGGGGATCGGAGACCCAGTACTTC

J: TRBJ1-2
V: TRBV10-2
D: .
size: few
CDR3: CASSALRGGYTF
DNA: TGCGCCAGCAGCGCACTCAGGGGTGGCTACACCTTC

J: TRBJ2-2
V: TRBV7-3
D: TRBD1
size: .
CDR3: CASSFTGGTGELFF
DNA: TGTGCCAGCAGTTTTACAGGGGGCACCGGGGAGCTGTTTTTT

J: TRBJ1-1
V: TRBV5-6
D: .
size: once
CDR3: CASSLAGREAFF
DNA: TGTGCCAGCAGCTTGGCCGGGAGAGAAGCTTTCTTT

J: TRBJ1-5
V: TRBV5-6
D: .
size: .
CDR3: CASSFGVGEGQPQHF
DNA: TGTGCCAGCAGCTTTGGGGTCGGGGAAGGTCAGCCCCAGCATTTT

J: TRBJ1-3
V: TRBV6-6
D: TRBD1
size: .
CDR3: CASSNAEHRGRVF
DNA: TGTGCCAGCAGCAATGCTGAACACAGGGGCCGGGTCTTT

J: TRBJ1-4
V: TRBV5-1
D: TRBD1
size: .
CDR3: CASSLLGTGGEKLFF
DNA: TGCGCCAGCAGCTTGCTCGGGACAGGGGGAGAAAAACTGTTTTTT

J: TRBJ1-1
V: TRBV15
D: .
size: .
CDR3: CATREGTEAFF
DNA: TGTGCCACCAGGGAGGGCACTGAAGCTTTCTTT

J: TRBJ1-1
V: TRBV5-1
D: TRBD1
size: .
CDR3: CASSLEPGQKAFF
DNA: TGCGCCAGCAGCTTGGAGCCGGGACAGAAAGCTTTCTTT

J: TRBJ1-2
V: TRBV12-3/TRBV12-4
D: .
size: .
CDR3: CASRGGYGYTF
DNA: TGTGCCAGTAGAGGCGGTTATGGCTACACCTTC

J: TRBJ1-2
V: TRBV29-1
D: .
size: few
CDR3: CSVGKTGSKGYTF
DNA: TGCAGCGTTGGCAAGACAGGATCGAAGGGCTACACCTTC

J: TRBJ1-1
V: TRBV5-1
D: .
size: .
CDR3: CASSLDREGTEAFF
DNA: TGCGCCAGCAGCTTGGACAGGGAAGGGACTGAAGCTTTCTTT

J: TRBJ1-2
V: TRBV10-3
D: TRBD1
size: .
CDR3: CAIGQAGIYGYTF
DNA: TGTGCCATCGGACAGGCAGGGATTTATGGCTACACCTTC

J: TRBJ1-3
V: TRBV7-6
D: TRBD1
size: .
CDR3: CASSLAGDRGGNTIYF
DNA: TGTGCCAGCAGCTTAGCTGGGGACAGGGGAGGAAACACCATATATTTT

J: TRBJ1-2
V: TRBV6-5
D: .
size: .
CDR3: CASSRTERVGGYTF
DNA: TGTGCCAGCAGTCGAACAGAGCGGGTCGGGGGCTACACCTTC

J: TRBJ2-1
V: TRBV29-1
D: .
size: .
CDR3: CSVPSVYSYNEQFF
DNA: TGCAGCGTCCCCTCCGTCTACTCCTACAATGAGCAGTTCTTC

J: TRBJ2-3
V: TRBV27
D: .
size: many
CDR3: CASRRDERTDTQYF
DNA: TGTGCCAGCAGGCGGGACGAACGCACAGATACGCAGTATTTT

J: TRBJ2-7
V: TRBV15
D: .
size: .
CDR3: CATSSRGRSYEQYF
DNA: TGTGCCACCAGCAGCAGGGGTAGGTCCTACGAGCAGTACTTC

J: TRBJ2-7
V: TRBV5-1
D: TRBD1
size: .
CDR3: CASGRDSYEQYF
DNA: TGCGCCAGCGGTAGGGACAGCTACGAGCAGTACTTC